This T cell receptor beta chain was documented in a study of low-dose radiotherapy and immunotherapy resistance in tumors. Study background: Cohort 2 patients were irradiated with 1 Gy every two weeks, reaching 13 Gy over 26 weeks.

TRAV- and TRBV-specific primers were used for first-strand cDNA, which covered alpha and beta chains. A constant-region primer paired with the V-primer adapter amplified TCRs over about 19 PCR cycles. MiXCR, run by TCRdb on the reads, gives a single entry per CDR3 protein. The repertoire holds about 71,000 distinct CDR3 sequences, with 30% to 40% as singletons. Germline V gene data show CDR1 as KGHSH and CDR2 as LQKENI. V was clipped by 2 bases and J by 2 bases; unmatched bases: 4. The CDR3 is made up of 16 amino acids. As for time point: before trial treatment. The sequence came from a female donor with ovarian cancer. This rearrangement joins TRBV18 to TRBJ2-1; 9 bases fit TRBD2. The specimen was PBMCs, collected before treatment. CDR3: CASSPLTSGTYNEQFF. As DNA, the CDR3 is TGTGCCAGCTCACCATTGACTAGCGGAACCTACAATGAGCAGTTCTTC.